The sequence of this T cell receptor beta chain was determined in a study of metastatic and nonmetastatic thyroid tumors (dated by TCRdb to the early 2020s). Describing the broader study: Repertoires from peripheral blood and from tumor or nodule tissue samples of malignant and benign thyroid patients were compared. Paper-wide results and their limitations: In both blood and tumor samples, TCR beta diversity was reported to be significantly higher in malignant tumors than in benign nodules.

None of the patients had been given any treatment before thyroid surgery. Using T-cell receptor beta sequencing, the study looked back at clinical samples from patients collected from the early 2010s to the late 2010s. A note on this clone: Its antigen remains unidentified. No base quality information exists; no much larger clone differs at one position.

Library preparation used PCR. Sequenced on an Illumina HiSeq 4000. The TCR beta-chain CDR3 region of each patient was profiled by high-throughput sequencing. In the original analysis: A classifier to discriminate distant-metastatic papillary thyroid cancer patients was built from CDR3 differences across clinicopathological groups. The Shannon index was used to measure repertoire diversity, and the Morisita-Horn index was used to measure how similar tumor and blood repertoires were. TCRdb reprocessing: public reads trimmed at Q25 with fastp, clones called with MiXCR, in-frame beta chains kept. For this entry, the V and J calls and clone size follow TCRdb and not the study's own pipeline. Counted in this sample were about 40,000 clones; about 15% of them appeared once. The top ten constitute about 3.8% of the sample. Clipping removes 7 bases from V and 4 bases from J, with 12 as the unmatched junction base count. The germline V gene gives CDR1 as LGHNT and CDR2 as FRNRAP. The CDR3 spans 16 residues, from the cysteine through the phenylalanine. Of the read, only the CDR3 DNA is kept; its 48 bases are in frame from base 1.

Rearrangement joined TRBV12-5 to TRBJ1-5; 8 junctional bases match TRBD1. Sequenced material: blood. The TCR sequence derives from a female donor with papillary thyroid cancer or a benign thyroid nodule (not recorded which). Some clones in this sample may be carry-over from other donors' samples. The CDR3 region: CASVPWYRGMNQPQHF. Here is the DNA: TGTGCTAGTGTCCCTTGGTACAGGGGGATGAATCAGCCCCAGCATTTT.